This TCR beta chain was documented in a study of T cell responses to AZD1222 COVID-19 vaccine. The study's findings and limits: Repertoire sampling happened only post peak T cell response. The sample set comprised mostly white British donors with more females, and clonal diversity was possibly underestimated.

A note on this clone: Its antigen is not known.

Germline CDR1 reads LGHDT; CDR2 reads YNNKEL (reference sequence). The CDR3 is made up of 17 amino acids. Trimming took 1 base from V and 5 from J, leaving 21 bases between them. Clones were sequenced by immunoSEQ multiplex PCR, and TCRdb holds only the in-frame ones, with some missing. This sample has about 200,000 clones, with just over 90% found just once. Source: peripheral blood, taken 28 days after the second AZD1222 dose. This sequence was found in an adult who received the AZD1222 COVID-19 vaccine. The chain recombines TRBV3-1 (or the pseudogene TRBV3-2) with TRBJ2-7, with D possibly called TRBD1 or TRBD2 (5 bases each). CDR3 DNA: TGTGCCAGCAGCCAAGGCCTAAAGGTAATGGGGGACCACGAGCAGTACTTC. Protein: CASSQGLKVMGDHEQYF.